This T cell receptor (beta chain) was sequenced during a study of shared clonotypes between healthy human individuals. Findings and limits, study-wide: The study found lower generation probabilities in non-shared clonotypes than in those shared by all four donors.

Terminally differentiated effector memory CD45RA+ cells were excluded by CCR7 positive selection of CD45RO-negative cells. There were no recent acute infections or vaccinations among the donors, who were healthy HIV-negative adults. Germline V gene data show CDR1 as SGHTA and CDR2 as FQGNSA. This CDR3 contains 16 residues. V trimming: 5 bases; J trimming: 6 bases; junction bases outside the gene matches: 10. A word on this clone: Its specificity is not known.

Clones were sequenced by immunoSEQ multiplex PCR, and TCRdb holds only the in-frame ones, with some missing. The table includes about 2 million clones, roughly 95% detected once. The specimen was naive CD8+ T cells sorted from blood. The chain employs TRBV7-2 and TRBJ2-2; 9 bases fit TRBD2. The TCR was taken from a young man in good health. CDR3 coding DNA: TGTGCCAGCAGCCGATGGCGGGGGGGCCCCTCCGGGGAGCTGTTTTTT. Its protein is CASSRWRGGPSGELFF.